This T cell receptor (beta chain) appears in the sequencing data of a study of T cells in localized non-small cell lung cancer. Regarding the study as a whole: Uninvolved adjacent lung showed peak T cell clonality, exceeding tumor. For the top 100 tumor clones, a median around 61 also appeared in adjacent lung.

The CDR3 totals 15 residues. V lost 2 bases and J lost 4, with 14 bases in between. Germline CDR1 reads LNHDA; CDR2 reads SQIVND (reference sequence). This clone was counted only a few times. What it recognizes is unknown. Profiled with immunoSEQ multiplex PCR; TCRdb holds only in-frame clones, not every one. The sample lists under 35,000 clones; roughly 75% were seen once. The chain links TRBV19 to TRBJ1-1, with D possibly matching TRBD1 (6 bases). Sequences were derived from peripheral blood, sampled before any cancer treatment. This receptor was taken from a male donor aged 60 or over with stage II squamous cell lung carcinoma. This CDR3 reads CASSISYRVGTEAFF. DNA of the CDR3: TGTGCCAGTAGTATATCATACAGGGTGGGCACTGAAGCTTTCTTT.